This is a list of T cell receptor beta chains from one sample in a study of vaccination and CD4 T cells after COVID-19. TCRdb passed the PCR reads through MiXCR, listing each CDR3 protein once. Among some 10,000 distinct CDR3 sequences listed, over 20% were seen once. These receptors are not linked to any known antigen. The source material was CD4+ T cells from blood, cultured in vitro, sampled after SARS-CoV-2 vaccination. Receptors were obtained from a human donor who had recovered from COVID-19. Both conserved end residues are part of each CDR3. D genes are given only for firm matches.

V gene	J gene	D gene	CDR3 protein
TRBV4-3	TRBJ1-2	-	CASSHFGTLYGYTF
TRBV7-2	TRBJ1-5	-	CASSSGSQGSQPQHF
TRBV5-4	TRBJ2-7	TRBD1	CASSLAHRQGVEQYF
TRBV12-3/TRBV12-4	TRBJ1-5	-	CASSLHSQPQHF
TRBV28	TRBJ1-2	TRBD1	CATGRTGGIYGYTF
TRBV20-1	TRBJ2-3	TRBD2	CSASKRASGYTDTQYF
TRBV20-1	TRBJ1-2	-	CSARDPARAQDGYTF
TRBV28	TRBJ1-3	-	CASGSGGASGNTIYF
TRBV20-1	TRBJ2-7	TRBD1	CSAGTSGQGWYEQYF
TRBV6-5	TRBJ2-1	TRBD1	CASSYEGAAQNEQFF
TRBV15	TRBJ1-1	-	CATSRGTNTEAFF
TRBV20-1	TRBJ2-7	TRBD2	CSARVPGLVYEQYF
TRBV28	TRBJ1-4	-	CASTGALGAGEKLFF
TRBV28	TRBJ1-5	-	CASSREMDQPQHF
TRBV19	TRBJ1-2	-	CASSIGPANYGYTF
TRBV4-2	TRBJ2-3	TRBD2	CASSQEAGSTDTQYF
TRBV29-1	TRBJ2-5	-	CSVDEAGNSQYF